The rows below give T cell receptor beta chains drawn from one sample of a study of T-cell memory formation after mild COVID-19. Using its own MiXCR run on the 5' RACE reads, TCRdb lists one record per CDR3 protein. The sample lists a few hundred thousand distinct CDR3 sequences; around a sixth were seen once. The specimen sequenced was PBMCs or a T cell subset sorted from them (not recorded which). These receptors were collected from a man younger than 35 who had mild COVID-19 (a few samples of this study predate the infection). Cell type and time point are not known. Each CDR3 is given with its conserved first and last residue. A D gene is named only where the DNA matches it firmly. Not every row has a clone size; where given, it reads once, few, many or a size class.

V gene,J gene,D gene,clone size,CDR3 DNA,CDR3 protein
TRBV20-1,TRBJ2-1,-,-,TGCAGTGCTAGAGATTTGGGGGTCCACAATGAGCAGTTCTTC,CSARDLGVHNEQFF
TRBV7-9,TRBJ2-1,-,-,TGTGCCAGCAGCCATACCGAGAAGTACAATGAGCAGTTCTTC,CASSHTEKYNEQFF
TRBV24-1,TRBJ2-7,-,few,TGTGCCACCAGTGAGGGGCCGGGGGCGCGTGAAGACGAGCAGTACTTC,CATSEGPGAREDEQYF
TRBV6-5,TRBJ1-2,-,many,TGTGCCAGCAGTTACTCGTCGGTGGCAGGTTATGGCTACACCTTC,CASSYSSVAGYGYTF
TRBV7-2,TRBJ1-3,-,few,TGTGCCAGCAGCACGGGTTTGACCATATATTTT,CASSTGLTIYF
TRBV12-3/TRBV12-4,TRBJ1-2,-,few,TGTGCCAGCAGTTTTCGGGGGCCTAACTATGGCTACACCTTC,CASSFRGPNYGYTF
TRBV7-2,TRBJ1-2,-,many,TGTGCCAGCAGCCCCGACAGGAACTATGGCTACACCTTC,CASSPDRNYGYTF
TRBV6-5,TRBJ2-2,-,-,TGTGCCAGCAGTTCGGGACGGAGGAACACCGGGGAGCTGTTTTTT,CASSSGRRNTGELFF
TRBV5-1,TRBJ2-1,-,-,TGCGCCAGCAGCTTGCGAGCCGGGACCACCTACAATGAGCAGTTCTTC,CASSLRAGTTYNEQFF
TRBV20-1,TRBJ1-1,-,few,TGCAGTGCTAAACCCGGGTCCCGGACGTTGCGCTCTGAAGCTTTCTTT,CSAKPGSRTLRSEAFF